This T cell receptor (beta chain) derives from a study of regulatory T cells in long-lasting Graves disease. This clonotype came up a few times. Specified time point: persistent/refractory GD, antithyroid drugs over 5 years with positive TRAb. From PBMCs, RNA was extracted and then used to make the TCR library. Arm-PCR of CDR3 regions with iRepertoire HTBI primers generated TCR beta libraries. TCRdb passed the multiplex PCR reads through MiXCR, listing each CDR3 protein once. This table holds hundreds of thousands of distinct CDR3 sequences, 22% found once. This TCR came from a female donor with Graves disease. Sequenced material: peripheral blood mononuclear cells (PBMCs), taken when the disease was refractory, from a patient treated with antithyroid drugs.

CDR3 residues: CASNPYSNQPQHF. The CDR3 coding sequence is TGTGCCAGTAACCCGTACAGCAATCAGCCCCAGCATTTT. V and J are TRBV19 and TRBJ1-5; D is unclear. Germline-derived CDR1 and CDR2 are LNHDA and SQIVND (reference sequence). The V end lost 7 bases, the J end lost 1 base, and 8 bases lay between the germline ends. The CDR3 runs 13 residues. Filled out from reference TRBV19 and TRBJ1-5, the complete variable domain reads DGGITQSPKYLFRKEGQNVTLSCEQNLNHDAMYWYRQDPGQGLRLIYYSQIVNDFQKGDIAEGYSVSREKKESFPLTVTSAQKNPTAFYLCASNPYSNQPQHFGDGTRLSIL.